This T cell receptor beta chain was captured in a study of control samples from healthy donors and cancer patients. Assay used: immunoSEQ multiplex PCR; TCRdb lists only in-frame clones, some missing. Of 90,000 to 110,000 clones detected, approximately 90% appear once; the ten largest clones hold roughly 4.4%. The CDR3 is made up of 16 amino acids. Germline V gives CDR1 SSHAT, CDR2 FNYEAQ (reference sequence). The ends were cut back, 1 base at V and 6 bases at J, with 15 bases in the middle. This receptor was obtained from a human donor in good health. The donor label of this sample is uncertain. The chain couples TRBV7-7 to TRBJ2-2; D possibly corresponds to TRBD1 (6 bases). Sequenced input: blood. Here the CDR3 DNA reads TGTGCCAGCAGCTTAGGGGCCAACAGGGCTTCCGGGGAGCTGTTTTTT. It codes for CASSLGANRASGELFF.